Following are 12 T cell receptor beta chains from one sample sequenced in a study of T cells in Graves' hyperthyroidism and ophthalmopathy. RNA transcripts gave rise to amplified TCR beta CDR3 regions. The primer set for the first-round RT-PCR of the TCR CDR3 was HTBI. TCRdb ran MiXCR on the multiplex PCR reads and lists one entry per CDR3 protein. The data show about 510,000 distinct CDR3 sequences, 14% seen once. Sample: blood. The receptor set was obtained from a woman between 40 and 55 years old with Graves' hyperthyroidism.

This clonotype was detected only a few times. The chain uses TRBV6-1 and TRBJ1-4; maybe TRBD1 (6 bases). Germline V gives CDR1 MNHNS, CDR2 SASEGT. Trimming left V 4 bases short and J 8 bases short, with 11 bases between. The CDR3 runs 13 residues. The CDR3 DNA sequence: TGTGCCAGCAGTGGGACAGCGAAAGAAAAACTGTTTTTT. This encodes CASSGTAKEKLFF.

The table lists this clonotype with many counts. The chain joins TRBV7-9 to TRBJ2-7; 10 bases agree with TRBD1. The V segment lost 8 bases and the J segment 1 base; nucleotides outside the gene matches: 8. Germline CDR1 is SEHNR and CDR2 is FQNEAQ (reference sequence). The CDR3 runs to 15 residues. The CDR3: CASLGPGQGSYEQYF. DNA for the CDR3: TGTGCCAGCTTAGGACCGGGACAGGGGTCCTACGAGCAGTACTTC.

The table lists this clonotype with a few counts. This chain uses TRBV4-2 with TRBJ2-5; 7 bases map to TRBD2. The CDR3 sequence is 15 residues long. Germline CDR1 LGHNA, CDR2 YNFKEQ. V lost 0 bases and J lost 7; bases outside the gene matches: 8. The CDR3 sequence is CASSQDVTGGTTQYF. For the CDR3, the DNA is TGTGCCAGCAGCCAAGATGTCACGGGAGGTACGACCCAGTACTTC.

The table lists this clonotype with many counts. This sequence joins TRBV6-1 and TRBJ1-2; TRBD1 might be the D (5 bases). V shed 0 bases and J shed 9 bases, with 17 bases lying between them. The CDR3 is 15 amino acids. CDR1 and CDR2 (germline): MNHNS, SASEGT. CDR3 DNA: TGTGCCAGCAGTGAAGCGTACGGGGCAGAGAGGAGCTACACCTTC. Translating gives CASSEAYGAERSYTF.

This clonotype was detected ten times or more. This chain uses TRBV11-2 with TRBJ2-7, with D possibly TRBD2 on 5 matching bases. This CDR3 comprises 14 residues. Trimming cost V 1 base and J 2 bases, with 9 bases left between them. CDR1 and CDR2 (germline): SGHAT, FQNNGV. CDR3 sequence reads: CASSLGRVTYEQYF. The CDR3, as DNA: TGTGCCAGCAGCTTAGGGCGGGTAACCTACGAGCAGTACTTC.

This chain links TRBV7-2 with TRBJ2-5; maybe TRBD2 (5 bases). CDR1 SGHTA and CDR2 FQGNSA come from the germline V gene. This CDR3 spans 13 amino acids. V lost 6 bases, J lost 4 bases, and 12 bases lay in between. The CDR3 is CASRPDWGETQYF. The CDR3 DNA reads as TGTGCCAGCAGACCGGACTGGGGAGAGACCCAGTACTTC.

Concerning this clonotype itself: A read error may be the cause here, since a much bigger clone is one base away. The chain recombines TRBV12-3 or TRBV12-4 with TRBJ2-7; the match to TRBD2 covers 11 bases. The CDR3 has 17 amino acids. The chain's CDR3 is CARSLYGTSGISYEQYF. The CDR3 DNA reads as TGTGCCAGGAGTTTATACGGGACTAGCGGAATCTCCTACGAGCAGTACTTC.

This clonotype appeared a few times. Just one base apart from a much larger clone, this may be a read error. V gene TRBV6-2 or TRBV6-3 combines with J gene TRBJ2-1, with TRBD2 matching over 10 bases. CDR3 length: 15 amino acids. The germline V gene has CDR1 MNHEY and CDR2 SVGEGT. J gave up 8 bases and V 7 bases, and 11 bases lay outside the gene matches. CDR3 protein: CASTPSSSGSDEQFF. CDR3 sequence (DNA): TGTGCCAGCACTCCAAGCTCTAGCGGGAGCGATGAGCAGTTCTTC.

This clonotype was detected many times. The rearrangement uses TRBV4-1 and TRBJ2-1, with 9 bases aligning to TRBD2. Germline CDR1 MGHRA, CDR2 YSYEKL. This CDR3 has 16 residues. The V and J ends lost 0 bases and 8 bases, in that order; junction bases with no gene match: 8. In nucleotides, the CDR3 is TGCGCCAGCAGCCAAGATGGAAGCGGGAGGCTCGATGAGCAGTTCTTC. Translating gives CASSQDGSGRLDEQFF.

This clonotype was observed at least ten times. The chain couples TRBV11-3 to TRBJ1-2; 7 bases are shared with TRBD1. Germline lookup yields CDR1 SGHNT and CDR2 YENEEA. The CDR3 extends over 12 amino acids. J gave up 6 bases and V 5 bases, and 3 bases lay outside the gene matches. As DNA, the CDR3 is TGTGCCAGCAGCCGGGACAGCCATGGCTACACCTTC. Protein: CASSRDSHGYTF.

This clonotype was seen only a few times. The chain carries TRBV28 and TRBJ2-4, with a possible D match to TRBD1 (6 bases). V lost 2 bases, J lost 7 bases, and 12 bases lay in between. Germline CDR1 is MDHEN and CDR2 is SYDVKM. CDR3 length equals 14 residues. The CDR3 bases are TGTGCCAGCAGTTTACCGGGACAAGGGAACATTCAGTACTTC. Translation: CASSLPGQGNIQYF.

There are a few counts of this clonotype. The chain couples TRBV28 to TRBJ2-1, with D unresolved. This CDR3 region has 16 residues. Trimming pared 3 bases from V and 0 bases from J, leaving 12 bases between. Looked up from germline, CDR1 is MDHEN and CDR2 is SYDVKM. The CDR3 region is CASSLGYPSSYNEQFF. CDR3 coding DNA: TGTGCCAGCAGTTTGGGCTACCCAAGCTCCTACAATGAGCAGTTCTTC.